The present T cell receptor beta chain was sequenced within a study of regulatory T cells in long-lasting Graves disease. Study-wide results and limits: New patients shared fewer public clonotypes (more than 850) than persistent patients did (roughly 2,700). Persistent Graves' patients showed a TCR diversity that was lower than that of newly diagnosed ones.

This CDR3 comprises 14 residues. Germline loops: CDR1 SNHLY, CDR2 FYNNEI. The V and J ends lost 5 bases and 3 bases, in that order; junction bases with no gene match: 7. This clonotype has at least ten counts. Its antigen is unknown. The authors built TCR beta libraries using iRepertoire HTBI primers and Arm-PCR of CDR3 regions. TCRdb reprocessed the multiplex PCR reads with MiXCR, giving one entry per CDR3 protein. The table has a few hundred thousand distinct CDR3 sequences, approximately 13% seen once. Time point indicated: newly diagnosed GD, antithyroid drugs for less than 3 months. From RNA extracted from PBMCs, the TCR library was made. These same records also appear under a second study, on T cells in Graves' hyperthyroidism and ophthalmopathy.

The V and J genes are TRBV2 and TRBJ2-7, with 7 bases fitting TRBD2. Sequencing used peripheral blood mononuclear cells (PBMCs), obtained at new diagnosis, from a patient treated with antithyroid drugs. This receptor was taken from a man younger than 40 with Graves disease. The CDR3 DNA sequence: TGTGCCAGCAGTCCCGGGACTACTTTCTACGAGCAGTACTTC. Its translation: CASSPGTTFYEQYF.